This entry lists 15 T cell receptor beta chains sequenced from one sample in a study of neurological immune-mediated disorders. MiXCR was run by TCRdb on the 5' RACE reads, yielding one entry per CDR3 protein. The sample consists of 35,000 or so distinct CDR3 sequences, approximately 10% of them appearing once. Sequencing was carried out using PBMCs. Every receptor here comes from a woman in her twenties or thirties with HTLV-1-associated myelopathy (HAM/TSP).

This clonotype was detected many times. This chain joins TRBV10-3 and TRBJ2-1; the D is unclear. The CDR3 sequence is 18 residues long. CDR1 and CDR2 from the germline V gene are ENHRY and SYGVKD. V lost 0 bases to trimming and J lost 4 bases, with 19 bases between them. CDR3 DNA sequence: TGTGCCATCAGTGAGTCGGCCCCCGGGCGCCTTGGGTACAATGAGCAGTTCTTC. Translated: CAISESAPGRLGYNEQFF.

The chain joins TRBV6-5 to TRBJ2-2; 8 nucleotides line up with TRBD2. The germline V gene has CDR1 MNHEY and CDR2 SVGAGI. The CDR3 spans 16 residues. The V gene end was trimmed by 5 bases and the J gene end by 6 bases; junction bases not matched to a gene: 11. The CDR3 loop is CASSRDPGLVPGELFF. CDR3 nucleotide sequence: TGTGCCAGCAGTCGAGACCCGGGACTAGTACCCGGGGAGCTGTTTTTT.

This clonotype was detected many times. V is TRBV3-1 and J is TRBJ2-3; possible D gene TRBD1, 6 bases. The CDR3 loop spans 17 amino acids. Germline CDR1 reads LGHDT; CDR2 reads YNNKEL (reference sequence). With 3 bases removed from V and 5 bases from J, the gap between germline ends came to 21 bases. The CDR3 nucleotides read TGTGCCAGCAGCCAGAAGACTCCTGGGGGCCGGGGAGATACGCAGTATTTT. Its protein is CASSQKTPGGRGDTQYF.

This clonotype has at least ten counts. The chain combines TRBV6-2 or TRBV6-3 with TRBJ1-2, with D unresolved. V lost 2 bases to trimming and J lost 8 bases, with 12 bases between them. The CDR3 runs to 13 residues. The V gene's germline CDR1 is MNHEY and CDR2 SVGEGT. CDR3 DNA sequence: TGTGCCAGCAGTTACGCGGTTTATCTCGGCTACACCTTC. This codes for CASSYAVYLGYTF.

The sample holds many counts of this clonotype. The chain recombines TRBV10-3 with TRBJ2-5; 7 bases are shared with TRBD2. Trimming cost V 4 bases and J 5 bases; bases outside gene matches: 7. This CDR3 spans 14 amino acids. Germline V gene sequence: CDR1 ENHRY, CDR2 SYGVKD. CDR3 in amino acids: CAISGGEGWETQYF. The CDR3, as DNA: TGTGCCATCAGTGGCGGGGAGGGCTGGGAGACCCAGTACTTC.

A note on this clonotype: A much larger clone lies a single base off, so this may be a read error. The chain joins TRBV5-1 to TRBJ1-1; D unresolved. This CDR3 is 15 amino acids long. V lost 0 bases and J lost 6, with 15 bases in between. Germline V lookup: CDR1 SGHRS, CDR2 YFSETQ. The CDR3 nucleotides read TGCGCCAGCAGCTTGGTTCAGGACTCTAACCCTGAAGCTTTCTTT. Amino acid sequence: CASSLVQDSNPEAFF.

This clonotype was picked up many times. The chain is built from TRBV29-1 and TRBJ1-2; no clear D. The germline CDR1 and CDR2 sequences are SQVTM and ANQGSEA. Trimming stripped 6 bases from V and 4 bases from J, with 15 bases between. The CDR3 spans 13 residues. CDR3 in DNA: TGCAGCGTGTACGACGGTTCCTCCTATGGCTACACCTTC. Translating it yields CSVYDGSSYGYTF. The variable domain in full, completed from reference TRBV29-1 and TRBJ1-2, reads SAVISQKPSRDICQRGTSLTIQCQVDSQVTMMFWYRQQPGQSLTLIATANQGSEATYESGFVIDKFPISRPNLTFSTLTVSNMSPEDSSIYLCSVYDGSSYGYTFGSGTRLTVV.

This clonotype is medium-sized within its sample. The chain carries TRBV18 and TRBJ1-2; a weak D match, TRBD1 (6 bases). In germline, CDR1 is KGHSH, CDR2 LQKENI. The V and J ends lost 1 base and 4 bases respectively, with 7 bases between them. This CDR3 region has 13 residues. CDR3: CASSPQDSYGYTF. The CDR3 DNA sequence: TGTGCCAGCTCACCACAGGACAGCTATGGCTACACCTTC.

This clonotype was recorded many times. V gene TRBV24-1 combines with J gene TRBJ1-5; TRBD1 matches 8 bases. The germline CDR1 and CDR2 sequences are KGHDR and SFDVKD. The CDR3 sequence is 14 residues long. Germline trimming cut 9 bases from V and 2 bases from J; bases unmatched to any gene: 5. The DNA for the CDR3 is TGTGCCACCGGACAGGGATCCGGCAATCAGCCCCAGCATTTT. This translates into CATGQGSGNQPQHF.

This clonotype was found many times. The rearrangement uses TRBV20-1 and TRBJ1-1; the D gene is possibly TRBD1 (6 bases). The CDR3 spans 19 residues. The germline V gene has CDR1 DFQATT and CDR2 SNEGSKA (reference sequence). V was cut by 0 bases and J by 4 bases, with 27 bases left in between. The CDR3 nucleotides are TGCAGTGCTAGAGACCCTGGGGGGGGCCTTTGGATCGGTTTCACTGAAGCTTTCTTT. Its translation: CSARDPGGGLWIGFTEAFF.

This clonotype was found many times. V gene TRBV7-8 combines with J gene TRBJ2-2, with TRBD2 identical over 7 bases. V was clipped by 2 bases and J by 5 bases; unmatched bases: 11. This CDR3 is built from 17 residues. Per germline, CDR1 SGHVS and CDR2 FQNEAQ. CDR3: CASSLRPGTTQTGELFF. CDR3 sequence (DNA): TGTGCCAGCAGCTTAAGGCCCGGGACTACGCAAACCGGGGAGCTGTTTTTT. Variable domain in full (rest from reference TRBV7-8 and TRBJ2-2): GAGVSQSPRYKVAKRGQDVALRCDPISGHVSLFWYQQALGQGPEFLTYFQNEAQLDKSGLPSDRFFAERPEGSVSTLKIQRTQQEDSAVYLCASSLRPGTTQTGELFFGEGSRLTVL.

This clonotype is deemed medium-sized. The rearrangement uses TRBV20-1 and TRBJ2-2; possibly TRBD1 for D (5 bases). V was cut by 0 bases and J by 6 bases, with 8 bases left in between. The V gene's germline CDR1 is DFQATT and CDR2 SNEGSKA (reference sequence). This CDR3 has 13 amino acids. The CDR3 loop reads CSARDRVAGELFF. CDR3 in DNA: TGCAGTGCTAGAGACAGGGTAGCCGGGGAGCTGTTTTTT.

This clonotype has ten or more counts. The chain carries TRBV5-1 and TRBJ1-5; TRBD1 aligns across 11 bases. Germline CDR1 SGHRS, CDR2 YFSETQ. The CDR3 consists of 16 residues. Germline trimming cut 0 bases from V and 3 bases from J; bases unmatched to any gene: 2. The CDR3, as DNA: TGCGCCAGCAGCTTGGGGACAGGGGGCCCCAATCAGCCCCAGCATTTT. Translating it yields CASSLGTGGPNQPQHF.

This clonotype occurred many times. The V call is TRBV7-2, the J call TRBJ2-1; 8 bases align to TRBD2. V gave up 7 bases and J gave up 9 bases; unmatched junction bases: 8. The CDR3 has 13 amino acids. CDR1 is SGHTA and CDR2 is FQGNSA in the germline V gene. The CDR3 here is CASTSGAGGEQFF. As DNA, the CDR3 is TGTGCCAGCACCTCCGGGGCGGGAGGTGAGCAGTTCTTC.

Many counts were recorded for this clonotype. The V gene is TRBV20-1, the J gene TRBJ1-2; D perhaps matches TRBD1 (6 bases). The CDR3 contains 12 residues. Germline-derived CDR1 and CDR2 are DFQATT and SNEGSKA (reference sequence). V was cut by 3 bases and J by 4 bases, with 9 bases left in between. The CDR3 region is CSARETGYGYTF. In nucleotides, the CDR3 is TGCAGTGCTAGGGAGACAGGCTATGGCTACACCTTC.